Each of the 8 T cell receptor beta chains below was sequenced from the same sample in a study of blood T cell repertoires in COVID-19. Profiled with immunoSEQ multiplex PCR; TCRdb holds only in-frame clones, not every one. The table has some 240,000 clones, approximately 88% seen once. Sequences were obtained from peripheral blood. These TCRs come from a woman between 65 and 79 years old with COVID-19, enrolled during active disease.

The V gene is TRBV5-1, the J gene TRBJ1-5; D unresolved. CDR3 length equals 15 residues. Germline CDR1 SGHRS, CDR2 YFSETQ. Trimming took 4 bases from V and 6 from J, leaving 17 bases between them. CDR3 nucleotides: TGCGCCAGCAGCGAATCCCCGTACGAGGGTCAGCCCCAGCATTTT. Its protein product is CASSESPYEGQPQHF. Supplemented by reference TRBV5-1 and TRBJ1-5, the full variable domain reads KAGVTQTPRYLIKTRGQQVTLSCSPISGHRSVSWYQQTPGQGLQFLFEYFSETQRNKGNFPGRFSGRQFSNSRSEMNVSTLELGDSALYLCASSESPYEGQPQHFGDGTRLSIL.

Note on this clone: The identical CDR3 is also encoded by other nucleotide sequences in the sample. The chain employs TRBV30 and TRBJ1-1, with a weak D call TRBD1 (5 bases). The length of the CDR3 is 13 residues. Germline-derived CDR1 and CDR2 are GTSNPN and SVGIG (reference sequence). V was cut by 0 bases and J by 4 bases, with 9 bases left in between. CDR3 bases: TGTGCCTGGAGTGTACAGGAACGCACTGAAGCTTTCTTT. Translation gives CAWSVQERTEAFF.

The chain combines TRBV7-8 with TRBJ1-1; 7 bases are shared with TRBD1. The CDR3 consists of 14 residues. The germline V gene encodes CDR1 SGHVS and CDR2 FQNEAQ. V lost 4 bases and J lost 1; bases outside the gene matches: 3. The DNA of the CDR3 is TGTGCCAGCAGCTACGGGACAGCGAACACTGAAGCTTTCTTT. Its translation: CASSYGTANTEAFF.

The rearrangement links TRBV28 to TRBJ1-5; TRBD1 matches at 8 bases. V shed 7 bases, J shed 2 bases, and the junction held 7 bases outside the gene matches. The CDR3 runs 15 residues. CDR1 MDHEN and CDR2 SYDVKM come from the germline V gene. As DNA, the CDR3 is TGTGCCAGCAACACACCGGGACAGGGCAATCAGCCCCAGCATTTT. It encodes CASNTPGQGNQPQHF. Drawing the rest from reference TRBV28 and TRBJ1-5, the complete variable domain is DVKVTQSSRYLVKRTGEKVFLECVQDMDHENMFWYRQDPGLGLRLIYFSYDVKMKEKGDIPEGYSVSREKKERFSLILESASTNQTSMYLCASNTPGQGNQPQHFGDGTRLSIL.

The chain recombines TRBV11-2 with TRBJ1-3; the D gene is possibly TRBD1 (6 bases). The length of the CDR3 is 14 residues. The V gene lost 5 bases and the J gene lost 4 bases, with 12 bases spanning the gap. The germline V gene encodes CDR1 SGHAT and CDR2 FQNNGV. CDR3 loop: CASSPRTAGNTIYF. CDR3 nucleotide sequence: TGTGCCAGCAGCCCCCGGACAGCGGGAAACACCATATATTTT.

The rearrangement links TRBV19 to TRBJ2-7, with 8 bases that match TRBD1. The germline V gene encodes CDR1 LNHDA and CDR2 SQIVND (reference sequence). This CDR3 is built from 14 residues. Trimming cost V 5 bases and J 1 base; bases outside gene matches: 4. CDR3 in amino acids: CASSAGQASYEQYF. CDR3 coding DNA: TGTGCCAGTAGTGCGGGACAGGCATCCTACGAGCAGTACTTC. Drawing the rest from reference TRBV19 and TRBJ2-7, the complete variable domain is DGGITQSPKYLFRKEGQNVTLSCEQNLNHDAMYWYRQDPGQGLRLIYYSQIVNDFQKGDIAEGYSVSREKKESFPLTVTSAQKNPTAFYLCASSAGQASYEQYFGPGTRLTVT.

This sequence joins TRBV23-1 and TRBJ2-3; maybe TRBD2 (7 bases). TRBV23-1 is treated as an ORF (open reading frame) with a function not yet certain. There are 16 residues in the CDR3. V dropped 9 bases and J dropped 4 bases, with 23 bases sitting between them. In DNA form, the CDR3 reads TGCGCCAGGACCCCCCGGAGGGAGGGGGTGTCAGATACGCAGTATTTT. The encoded protein is CARTPRREGVSDTQYF.

The chain uses TRBV27 and TRBJ1-2; unclear D gene. The CDR3 has 14 residues. Trimming pared 6 bases from V and 5 bases from J, leaving 16 bases between. From germline, CDR1 is MNHEY and CDR2 SMNVEV (reference sequence). The CDR3 sequence is CASSPRQAGYGYTF. The CDR3 DNA follows: TGTGCCAGCAGCCCCAGGCAGGCGGGGTATGGCTACACCTTC.